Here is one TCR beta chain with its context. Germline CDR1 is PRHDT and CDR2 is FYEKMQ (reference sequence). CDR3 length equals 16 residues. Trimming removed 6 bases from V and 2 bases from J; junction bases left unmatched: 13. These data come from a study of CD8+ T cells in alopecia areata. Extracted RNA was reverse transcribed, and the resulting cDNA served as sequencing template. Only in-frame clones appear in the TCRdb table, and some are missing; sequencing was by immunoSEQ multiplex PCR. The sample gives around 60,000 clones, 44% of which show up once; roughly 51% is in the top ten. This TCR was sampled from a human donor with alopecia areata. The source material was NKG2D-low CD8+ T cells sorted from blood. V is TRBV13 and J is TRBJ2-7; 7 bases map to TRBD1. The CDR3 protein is CASSSAKQGTPYEQYF. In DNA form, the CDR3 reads TGTGCCAGCAGTTCCGCCAAACAGGGGACCCCCTACGAGCAGTACTTC.